This T cell receptor (beta chain) stems from a study of blood T cell repertoires in COVID-19. Study-level background: The samples span acute and convalescent COVID-19 from the United States, Italy and Spain. Nucleic acid was either cDNA or gDNA, and it came from T cells, B-cell-depleted T cells, or PBMCs.

In the source study's methods: Amplification of reference gene primers provided the estimated nucleated cell counts. Generated by immunoSEQ multiplex PCR, the TCRdb table keeps only in-frame clones and is missing some. V and J calls and clone size are those listed in that table; D and trimming were worked out from the DNA. There are roughly 220,000 clones in the sample; roughly 80% occur only once, and just under 20% lies in the top ten. The CDR3 is made up of 13 amino acids. Germline CDR1 and CDR2: SGHRS and YFSETQ. Losses at the gene ends were 4 bases for V and 8 bases for J; bases not matched to a gene: 8.

The sequenced sample consisted of peripheral blood. This sequence originates from a man aged 30-40 years with active or convalescent COVID-19. V gene TRBV5-1 combines with J gene TRBJ1-2, with 7 nucleotides matching TRBD1. The CDR3 loop reads CASSNRQGAGYTF. CDR3 bases: TGCGCCAGCAGCAACCGACAGGGTGCAGGCTACACCTTC.